Listed here are 26 T cell receptor beta chains from one sample, sequenced in a study of T-cell memory formation after mild COVID-19 (dated by TCRdb to the early 2020s). Library preparation used 5' RACE. The sequencer listed for this sample is Illumina NovaSeq 6000. TCRdb trimmed public reads at Q25 via fastp, called clones via MiXCR and kept in-frame beta chains. Duplicate CDR3 protein sequences are folded into a single record with the most common DNA and genes. Recorded for this sample are roughly 320,000 distinct CDR3 sequences; 25% to 30% of them occurred a single time. The ten top clones hold less than 15% of the sample. Sequenced input: PBMCs or a T cell subset sorted from them (not recorded which). Every receptor here comes from an adult woman who had mild COVID-19 (a few samples of this study predate the infection). The sample titles of this study are shuffled in the database, so cell type and time point are left out; the donor was told from shared clones.

This chain links TRBV5-8 with TRBJ2-7; TRBD1 matches at 9 bases. V lost 5 bases, J lost 3 bases, and 6 bases stayed unmatched. The CDR3 length is 14 residues. Germline V gene lookup returns CDR1 SGHTS and CDR2 YDEGEE. The CDR3 DNA is TGTGCCAGCAGAGCTAGGACAGGGGACTACGAGCAGTACTTC. It is translated as CASRARTGDYEQYF.

The table lists this clonotype with a few counts. This chain's CDR3 is CASSLAGTGDGEQYF. CDR3 in DNA: TGCGCCAGCAGCTTGGCCGGGACAGGGGACGGCGAGCAGTACTTC. This sequence joins TRBV5-1 and TRBJ2-7, with 10 positions matching TRBD1. Germline lookup yields CDR1 SGHRS and CDR2 YFSETQ. This CDR3 has 15 amino acids. The J segment lost 6 bases and the V segment lost 0 bases, leaving 6 bases of the junction unmatched.

This chain's CDR3 is CASSARQSRNEQFF. The CDR3, as DNA: TGTGCCAGCAGCGCGAGACAGTCGCGCAATGAGCAGTTCTTC. This chain joins TRBV5-5 and TRBJ2-1, with a possible D match to TRBD1 (5 bases). There are 14 residues in the CDR3. Trimming removed 4 bases at V and 6 bases at J, with 14 bases between. Germline values: CDR1 SGHKS, CDR2 YYEKEE (reference sequence).

This chain connects TRBV7-9 to TRBJ2-3; perhaps TRBD2 as D (6 bases). V gave up 2 bases and J gave up 4 bases, with 7 bases separating them. The CDR3 is 13 amino acids. The germline V gene encodes CDR1 SEHNR and CDR2 FQNEAQ (reference sequence). CDR3 sequence reads: CASSLRESDTQYF. In DNA, the CDR3 is TGTGCCAGCAGCTTACGGGAGTCAGATACGCAGTATTTT.

The table lists this clonotype with a few counts. V and J are TRBV6-6 and TRBJ2-1, with 11 positions matching TRBD1. V was pared by 5 bases and J by 4 bases, with 7 bases of the junction left unmatched. CDR1 is MNHNY and CDR2 is SVGAGI in the germline V gene (reference sequence). CDR3 length equals 16 residues. Here the CDR3 DNA reads TGTGCCAGCAGTCCCATGGACAGGGGGCTATACAATGAGCAGTTCTTC. Its protein product is CASSPMDRGLYNEQFF.

This clonotype was counted a few times. The CDR3 bases are TGTGCCACCAGTGCCAGGGACACTGAAGCTTTCTTT. Protein product: CATSARDTEAFF. The gene calls are TRBV24-1 and TRBJ1-1, with a weak D call TRBD1 (5 bases). The CDR3 totals 12 residues. V was shortened by 5 bases and J by 3 bases, with 6 bases between the two germline ends. In germline, CDR1 is KGHDR, CDR2 SFDVKD.

The V call is TRBV9, the J call TRBJ2-5, with D uncertain. V gave up 0 bases and J gave up 0 bases, with 9 bases separating them. Germline CDR1 and CDR2: SGDLS and YYNGEE. The CDR3 length is 15 residues. CDR3 in DNA: TGTGCCAGCAGCGTAGCTCTCAGCGACCAAGAGACCCAGTACTTC. Translating it yields CASSVALSDQETQYF.

In DNA form, the CDR3 reads TGCAGCGTTGAAGCAGGGTCCTCTGGAAACACCATATATTTT. This gives the protein CSVEAGSSGNTIYF. V and J are TRBV29-1 and TRBJ1-3; tentatively, D is TRBD1 (5 bases). The CDR3 contains 14 residues. V lost 1 base and J lost 0, with 7 bases in between. The germline V gene encodes CDR1 SQVTM and CDR2 ANQGSEA.

The chain combines TRBV7-7 with TRBJ2-7; TRBD1 aligns across 8 bases. With V trimmed by 5 bases and J by 7 bases, 13 bases remained unmatched. CDR3 length: 15 residues. The V gene's germline CDR1 is SSHAT and CDR2 FNYEAQ (reference sequence). As DNA, the CDR3 is TGTGCCAGCAGCCCGGGGACAGGACCATCGCATGAGCAGTACTTC. Protein sequence: CASSPGTGPSHEQYF.

The chain recombines TRBV3-1 with TRBJ1-1; no firm D call. Trimming left V 4 bases short and J 6 bases short, with 24 bases between. The CDR3 is made up of 17 amino acids. Germline V gene sequence: CDR1 LGHDT, CDR2 YNNKEL (reference sequence). CDR3 coding DNA: TGTGCCAGCAGCCCGCCCAACCGGATCACAGTGGTCCCTGAAGCTTTCTTT. Protein sequence: CASSPPNRITVVPEAFF.

This clonotype was recorded a few times. The J gene is TRBJ2-2, the V gene TRBV2; 9 nucleotides match TRBD1. Germline lookup yields CDR1 SNHLY and CDR2 FYNNEI. The CDR3 has 15 amino acids. V gave up 4 bases and J gave up 3 bases; unmatched junction bases: 3. The CDR3 DNA reads TGTGCCAGCAGTGTACAGGGGGCATACACCGGGGAGCTGTTTTTT. Translating gives CASSVQGAYTGELFF.

There are a few counts of this clonotype. The chain joins TRBV27 to TRBJ2-7; 9 nucleotides line up with TRBD1. With 3 bases clipped from V and 5 bases from J, the junction kept 8 bases outside the gene matches. The length of the CDR3 is 15 residues. CDR1 and CDR2 from the germline V gene are MNHEY and SMNVEV (reference sequence). CDR3 DNA sequence: TGTGCCAGCAGTTTCACGGGACAGGGTCCCCACGAGCAGTACTTC. The encoded protein is CASSFTGQGPHEQYF.

This chain connects TRBV5-1 to TRBJ2-2; TRBD2 might be the D (6 bases). Trimming shortened V by 0 bases and J by 4 bases, and 10 bases separated the two germline ends. The CDR3 is 15 residues long. Germline values: CDR1 SGHRS, CDR2 YFSETQ. The DNA of the CDR3 is TGCGCCAGCAGCTTGGCGGGGGAGTCCACCGGGGAGCTGTTTTTT. This sequence encodes CASSLAGESTGELFF.

This sequence joins TRBV4-3 and TRBJ2-2, with 8 bases that match TRBD1. This CDR3 region has 15 residues. Germline loops: CDR1 LGHNA, CDR2 YSLEER. V shed 6 bases, J shed 2 bases, and the junction held 5 bases outside the gene matches. CDR3 bases: TGCGCCAGCAGAAAGGGACAGGCTAACACCGGGGAGCTGTTTTTT. Its protein is CASRKGQANTGELFF.

The chain uses TRBV7-2 and TRBJ2-5; no definite D call. The length of the CDR3 is 15 residues. V lost 5 bases and J 0 bases, leaving 13 bases between the germline ends. Germline values: CDR1 SGHTA, CDR2 FQGNSA. CDR3 sequence reads: CASSPEESYQETQYF. The CDR3 region has the DNA TGTGCCAGCAGCCCCGAGGAGTCGTACCAAGAGACCCAGTACTTC.

This clonotype was found many times. The chain links TRBV12-3 or TRBV12-4 to TRBJ2-5; D gene ambiguous. The ends were cut back, 6 bases at V and 4 bases at J, with 6 bases in the middle. This CDR3 comprises 11 residues. In nucleotides, the CDR3 is TGTGCCAGCAGCCAGAGAGAGACCCAGTACTTC. Its protein is CASSQRETQYF.

The sample holds a few counts of this clonotype. J is TRBJ2-2 and V is TRBV5-1; D call uncertain. The CDR3 sequence is 15 residues long. Germline loops: CDR1 SGHRS, CDR2 YFSETQ. Trimming stripped 0 bases from V and 2 bases from J, with 8 bases between. The CDR3: CASSLVHANTGELFF. The DNA for the CDR3 is TGCGCCAGCAGCTTGGTCCACGCCAACACCGGGGAGCTGTTTTTT.

V and J are TRBV29-1 and TRBJ1-2; 7 bases map to TRBD1. Germline V lookup: CDR1 SQVTM, CDR2 ANQGSEA. There are 13 residues in the CDR3. V lost 7 bases and J lost 4; bases outside the gene matches: 9. The CDR3 coding sequence is TGCAGCGGACGACAGGGCCCCTTCTATGGCTACACCTTC. Amino acids: CSGRQGPFYGYTF.

The chain carries TRBV3-1 and TRBJ2-1; 13 positions agree with TRBD2. J lost 7 bases, V lost 4 bases, and 7 bases had no gene match. Germline CDR1 is LGHDT and CDR2 is YNNKEL (reference sequence). The CDR3 is 16 amino acids. The CDR3 DNA reads TGTGCCAGCAGCCGACCGGGACTAGCGGGATTTAATGAGCAGTTCTTC. This sequence encodes CASSRPGLAGFNEQFF.

This clonotype was recorded many times. This chain uses TRBV3-1 with TRBJ2-3; D is possibly TRBD2 (6 bases). Trimming shortened V by 0 bases and J by 5 bases, and 9 bases separated the two germline ends. This CDR3 has 14 amino acids. Germline values: CDR1 LGHDT, CDR2 YNNKEL (reference sequence). CDR3 region: CASSQDLGRDTQYF. CDR3 in DNA: TGTGCCAGCAGCCAAGACCTCGGGAGAGATACGCAGTATTTT.

The chain joins TRBV5-4 to TRBJ2-7, with D perhaps being TRBD1 or TRBD2 (5 bases each). The CDR3 covers 13 residues. V shed 5 bases and J shed 5 bases, with 14 bases lying between them. Germline V gene sequence: CDR1 SGHNT, CDR2 YYREEE (reference sequence). CDR3 nucleotides: TGTGCCAGCAGGACGCCTGGGACGGACGAGCAGTACTTC. Protein product: CASRTPGTDEQYF.

The chain employs TRBV6-5 and TRBJ2-3, with D hard to call. This CDR3 comprises 14 residues. V was cut by 5 bases and J by 0 bases, with 9 bases left in between. Germline V CDR1 and CDR2: MNHEY, SVGAGI. CDR3 in DNA: TGTGCCAGCAGTCCTTACGGTAGCACAGATACGCAGTATTTT. It specifies CASSPYGSTDTQYF.

The chain couples TRBV6-6 to TRBJ2-5, with 11 bases identical to TRBD1. The V gene's germline CDR1 is MNHNY and CDR2 SVGAGI (reference sequence). V shed 4 bases and J 1 base; nucleotides not matched to a gene: 5. The CDR3 is 16 amino acids. The CDR3 loop is CASSFTGTGGQETQYF. CDR3 nucleotides: TGTGCCAGCAGTTTCACCGGGACAGGGGGCCAAGAGACCCAGTACTTC.

As DNA, the CDR3 is TGTGCCAGCAGCGACGGACTAGCGGGAGCTTGGAATGAGCAGTTCTTC. This encodes CASSDGLAGAWNEQFF. The V gene is TRBV7-9, the J gene TRBJ2-1, with 13 bases fitting TRBD2. The CDR3 length is 16 residues. With V trimmed by 5 bases and J by 7 bases, 8 bases remained unmatched. The V gene's germline CDR1 is SEHNR and CDR2 FQNEAQ (reference sequence).

This clonotype came up a few times. This sequence joins TRBV19 and TRBJ1-1; 8 bases agree with TRBD1. The CDR3 is 15 amino acids. Germline CDR1 LNHDA, CDR2 SQIVND (reference sequence). V shed 6 bases, J shed 5 bases, and the junction held 11 bases outside the gene matches. CDR3 amino acids: CASRLAGTGGTEAFF. For the CDR3, the DNA is TGTGCCAGTAGGCTCGCCGGGACAGGAGGAACTGAAGCTTTCTTT.

The chain recombines TRBV18 with TRBJ2-3; 8 bases map to TRBD1. The length of the CDR3 is 15 residues. The V gene's germline CDR1 is KGHSH and CDR2 LQKENI. Trimming took 4 bases from V and 2 from J; bases not matched to a gene: 5. The DNA of the CDR3 is TGTGCCAGCTCACGTTCACAGGGGGACACAGATACGCAGTATTTT. Amino acids: CASSRSQGDTDTQYF.